Below are 28 T cell receptor beta chains sequenced from a single sample in a study of blood T cells in healthy people across ages. Alongside a J-beta primer mix, a sample-barcoded 5' primer served in a second PCR lasting about 7 to 11 cycles. Using its own MiXCR run on the 5' RACE reads, TCRdb lists one record per CDR3 protein. This sample has hundreds of thousands of distinct CDR3 sequences, with roughly 50% found just once. Input material: blood. These receptors originate from a man aged 30 to 45 in good health.

The rearrangement links TRBV27 to TRBJ2-1; no clear D gene. TRBJ2-7 explains the end of the DNA better; the J call may be wrong. Germline assignment: CDR1 MNHEY and CDR2 SMNVEV (reference sequence). This CDR3 is 11 amino acids long. The CDR3 region is CASGRVFEQYF. The CDR3 bases are TGTGCCAGTGGAAGGGTTTTTGAGCAGTACTTC.

This rearrangement joins TRBV4-1 to TRBJ2-2; tentatively, D is TRBD1 (5 bases). V was pared by 1 base and J by 5 bases, with 14 bases between. CDR3 length: 16 residues. Per the germline V gene, CDR1 is MGHRA and CDR2 is YSYEKL. CDR3 residues: CASSQAQGWETGELFF. The CDR3, as DNA: TGCGCCAGCAGCCAAGCTCAGGGATGGGAAACCGGGGAGCTGTTTTTT.

This chain connects TRBV7-9 to TRBJ2-3, with D hard to call. Germline V gene lookup returns CDR1 SEHNR and CDR2 FQNEAQ (reference sequence). The V and J ends lost 2 bases and 7 bases respectively, with 7 bases between them. The CDR3 is 12 amino acids. The CDR3 DNA is TGTGCCAGCAGCTTATTAGTTAATACGCAGTATTTT. Amino acid sequence: CASSLLVNTQYF.

The chain uses TRBV7-9 and TRBJ1-2; 10 bases map to TRBD1. This CDR3 region has 14 residues. V shed 0 bases, J shed 8 bases, and the junction held 3 bases outside the gene matches. Germline CDR1 reads SEHNR; CDR2 reads FQNEAQ (reference sequence). Here the CDR3 DNA reads TGTGCCAGCAGCTTAGCCGGGACAGGGGAAGGCTACACCTTC. Amino acid sequence: CASSLAGTGEGYTF.

This chain connects TRBV6-1 to TRBJ2-3, with 7 bases fitting TRBD1. V trimming: 8 bases; J trimming: 1 base; junction bases outside the gene matches: 12. The CDR3 loop spans 16 amino acids. The V gene's germline CDR1 is MNHNS and CDR2 SASEGT. The CDR3: CASRRQGSSGTDTQYF. The CDR3 DNA sequence: TGTGCCAGCCGACGACAGGGTTCATCTGGCACAGATACGCAGTATTTT.

The chain is built from TRBV10-3 and TRBJ1-5; TRBD1 agrees at 8 bases. With 2 bases clipped from V and 2 bases from J, the junction kept 2 bases outside the gene matches. The CDR3 spans 15 residues. In germline, CDR1 is ENHRY, CDR2 SYGVKD. The CDR3 DNA reads TGTGCCATCAGTGAGGGACAGGGAGGCAATCAGCCCCAGCATTTT. As protein: CAISEGQGGNQPQHF.

This clonotype appeared a single time. This chain joins TRBV6-1 and TRBJ2-1; no clear D gene. The V end was cut by 3 bases, the J end by 7 bases, with 13 bases between. The CDR3 consists of 14 residues. Germline-derived CDR1 and CDR2 are MNHNS and SASEGT. CDR3 sequence (DNA): TGTGCCAGCAGTGAGGTGGAAGGTCGGAATGAGCAGTTCTTC. This codes for CASSEVEGRNEQFF.

The J gene is TRBJ1-6, the V gene TRBV20-1; 9 bases agree with TRBD1. V lost 4 bases, J lost 10 bases, and 8 bases stayed unmatched. The length of the CDR3 is 14 residues. Germline V gives CDR1 DFQATT, CDR2 SNEGSKA (reference sequence). The CDR3 is CSAKEQGAKSPLHF. The DNA for the CDR3 is TGCAGTGCTAAGGAACAGGGGGCTAAGTCACCCCTCCACTTT.

V is TRBV30 and J is TRBJ1-2; D call uncertain. Per germline, CDR1 GTSNPN and CDR2 SVGIG (reference sequence). Trimming took off 4 bases at V and 2 bases at J, with 11 bases between the two ends. The CDR3 spans 13 residues. CDR3 loop: CAWIPVRNYGYTF. CDR3 in DNA: TGTGCCTGGATCCCCGTCAGGAACTATGGCTACACCTTC.

The rearrangement joins TRBV20-1 to TRBJ2-5, with a tentative D call TRBD2 (5 bases). The CDR3 extends over 12 amino acids. Germline V gives CDR1 DFQATT, CDR2 SNEGSKA (reference sequence). The CDR3 region is CSGGSTQETQYF. CDR3 sequence (DNA): TGCAGCGGAGGTAGCACACAAGAGACCCAGTACTTC.

This rearrangement joins TRBV20-1 to TRBJ2-7; D is perhaps TRBD2 (6 bases). Germline V gene sequence: CDR1 DFQATT, CDR2 SNEGSKA (reference sequence). This CDR3 has 14 amino acids. Between the trimmed V and J ends, which lost 2 bases and 0 bases, there was a span of 11 bases. CDR3 nucleotides: TGCAGTGCTAGAAAAGACGGGGGCTCCTACGAGCAGTACTTC. Its translation is CSARKDGGSYEQYF.

The chain links TRBV27 to TRBJ2-4; D gene uncertain. With the DNA end fitting TRBJ2-7 better, the J assignment may be wrong. The CDR3 length is 15 residues. CDR1 is MNHEY and CDR2 is SMNVEV in the germline V gene (reference sequence). The CDR3 spells CASSFRASVFYEQYF. Here the CDR3 DNA reads TGTGCCAGCAGTTTCCGGGCTAGTGTCTTCTACGAGCAGTACTTC.

The chain combines TRBV7-6 with TRBJ2-3; 9 bases map to TRBD1. CDR1 SGHVS and CDR2 FNYEAQ come from the germline V gene. Trimming cost V 5 bases and J 4 bases; bases outside gene matches: 10. This CDR3 contains 16 residues. CDR3: CASSPGGTGRPDTQYF. As DNA, the CDR3 is TGTGCCAGCAGCCCCGGGGGGACAGGGAGGCCAGATACGCAGTATTTT.

Concerning this clonotype itself: Sequence at one end of the junction differs from germline and may be a read error. V and J are TRBV24-1 and TRBJ2-1; TRBD2 agrees at 13 bases. The CDR3 sequence is 15 residues long. Germline loops: CDR1 KGHDR, CDR2 SFDVKD. In nucleotides, the CDR3 is TGTGCCACCGGTGATCTGGGACTAGCGGGGAATGAGCAGTTCTTC. This translates into CATGDLGLAGNEQFF.

V usage is TRBV4-2 and J usage is TRBJ2-5; D is undetermined. The ends were cut back, 1 base at V and 5 bases at J, with 11 bases in the middle. The CDR3 is made up of 14 amino acids. The V gene's germline CDR1 is LGHNA and CDR2 YNFKEQ. The DNA of the CDR3 is TGTGCCAGCAGCCAAGGAGTTACCGGTGAGACCCAGTACTTC. It encodes CASSQGVTGETQYF.

The chain is built from TRBV6-5 and TRBJ1-2; D call uncertain. Germline assignment: CDR1 MNHEY and CDR2 SVGAGI. Trimming took 2 bases from V and 0 from J, leaving 13 bases between them. This CDR3 spans 16 amino acids. The CDR3 nucleotides read TGTGCCAGCAGTTACGGGTCAGCCCGTTCTAACTATGGCTACACCTTC. It is translated as CASSYGSARSNYGYTF.

The CDR3 here is CSVVLPQSATDTQYF. The CDR3 nucleotides read TGCAGCGTTGTGCTCCCTCAAAGTGCCACAGATACGCAGTATTTT. The chain combines TRBV29-1 with TRBJ2-3; no definite D call. Germline-derived CDR1 and CDR2 are SQVTM and ANQGSEA. This CDR3 comprises 15 residues. V dropped 4 bases and J dropped 2 bases, with 16 bases sitting between them.

This chain connects TRBV6-1 to TRBJ2-7, with TRBD2 identical over 8 bases. CDR1 is MNHNS and CDR2 is SASEGT in the germline V gene. The CDR3 loop spans 14 amino acids. J gave up 0 bases and V 5 bases, and 3 bases lay outside the gene matches. The CDR3, as DNA: TGTGCCAGCAGTACCGGGACTAGCTCCTACGAGCAGTACTTC. It encodes CASSTGTSSYEQYF.

V usage is TRBV5-1 and J usage is TRBJ2-1; no clear D. Germline-derived CDR1 and CDR2 are SGHRS and YFSETQ. V was clipped by 1 base and J by 8 bases, with 13 bases between them. The CDR3 is 14 residues long. CDR3: CASSLLGAGYEQFF. The CDR3 DNA follows: TGCGCCAGCAGCTTGCTCGGAGCCGGTTATGAGCAGTTCTTC.

The chain carries TRBV20-1 and TRBJ1-2; perhaps TRBD1 as D (5 bases). This CDR3 region has 14 residues. Trimming removed 6 bases from V and 4 bases from J, with 18 bases in between. Germline-derived CDR1 and CDR2 are DFQATT and SNEGSKA (reference sequence). CDR3 in DNA: TGCAGTGCCCCTATACAGGCGGGGACCTATGGCTACACCTTC. Translating it yields CSAPIQAGTYGYTF.

This clonotype was detected only once. This rearrangement joins TRBV13 to TRBJ2-5, with TRBD1 matching over 8 bases. J gave up 11 bases and V 10 bases, and 18 bases lay outside the gene matches. The CDR3 is 14 residues long. Germline V gene lookup returns CDR1 PRHDT and CDR2 FYEKMQ (reference sequence). For the CDR3, the DNA is TGTGCCACCAACGACAGGGGATCCTGCAATGAGCAGTACTTC. Protein: CATNDRGSCNEQYF. The full variable domain, its missing parts supplied by reference TRBV13 and TRBJ2-5, is AAGVIQSPRHLIKEKRETATLKCYPIPRHDTVYWYQQGPGQDPQFLISFYEKMQSDKGSIPDRFSAQQFSDYHSELNMSSLELGDSALYFCATNDRGSCNEQYFGPGTRLLVL.

The sample holds a few counts of this clonotype. This chain connects TRBV29-1 to TRBJ2-5; no clear D. This CDR3 is 10 amino acids long. Per germline, CDR1 SQVTM and CDR2 ANQGSEA. V lost 3 bases and J lost 4, with 3 bases in between. CDR3 bases: TGCAGCGTTGATATAGAGACCCAGTACTTC. Amino acids: CSVDIETQYF.

This clonotype was detected many times. This chain connects TRBV4-3 to TRBJ2-7; the D gene is possibly TRBD1 (5 bases). The length of the CDR3 is 15 residues. CDR1 and CDR2 from the germline V gene are LGHNA and YSLEER. The germline V and J ends were trimmed by 0 bases and 1 base, with 10 bases remaining between them. CDR3 in DNA: TGCGCCAGCAGCCAAGACAGGAGACAGTCCTACGAGCAGTACTTC. This gives the protein CASSQDRRQSYEQYF.

V and J are TRBV27 and TRBJ2-5; TRBD2 matches at 11 bases. Germline V CDR1 and CDR2: MNHEY, SMNVEV (reference sequence). The V and J ends lost 5 bases and 1 base, in that order; junction bases with no gene match: 3. This CDR3 comprises 15 residues. The CDR3 protein is CASSPLAGVQETQYF. CDR3 DNA sequence: TGTGCCAGCAGTCCACTAGCGGGGGTCCAAGAGACCCAGTACTTC.

V gene TRBV9 combines with J gene TRBJ1-2, with D possibly TRBD1 on 5 matching bases. The CDR3 length is 15 residues. Per the germline V gene, CDR1 is SGDLS and CDR2 is YYNGEE. V was shortened by 0 bases and J by 3 bases, with 12 bases between the two germline ends. CDR3 region: CASSVAGGSYYGYTF. The DNA of the CDR3 is TGTGCCAGCAGCGTAGCTGGGGGGTCGTACTATGGCTACACCTTC.

The V gene is TRBV7-2, the J gene TRBJ2-7; D might be TRBD1 (6 bases). The V gene's germline CDR1 is SGHTA and CDR2 FQGNSA. V was trimmed by 3 bases and J by 4 bases, leaving 13 bases between them. The CDR3 loop spans 14 amino acids. CDR3 sequence (DNA): TGTGCCAGCAGCTTTACAGGGATTTCTTACGAGCAGTACTTC. This sequence encodes CASSFTGISYEQYF. Complete variable domain (other parts from reference TRBV7-2 and TRBJ2-7): GAGVSQSPSNKVTEKGKDVELRCDPISGHTALYWYRQSLGQGLEFLIYFQGNSAPDKSGLPSDRFSAERTGGSVSTLTIQRTQQEDSAVYLCASSFTGISYEQYFGPGTRLTVT.

This clonotype was detected only once. This sequence joins TRBV12-3 or TRBV12-4 and TRBJ1-5; TRBD1 matches 10 bases. V shed 6 bases and J 2 bases; nucleotides not matched to a gene: 4. This CDR3 contains 15 residues. The CDR3, as DNA: TGTGCCAGCAGACCTGGGACAGGGGGCAATCAGCCCCAGCATTTT. Amino acid sequence: CASRPGTGGNQPQHF.

V and J are TRBV6-5 and TRBJ2-5, with TRBD2 matching over 8 bases. The J call is uncertain, as TRBJ2-7 better fits the DNA end. This CDR3 contains 14 residues. Germline V gene data show CDR1 as MNHEY and CDR2 as SVGAGI. The CDR3 spells CASSSRGGDYEQYF. CDR3 bases: TGTGCCAGCAGTTCCCGGGGGGGAGACTACGAGCAGTACTTC.